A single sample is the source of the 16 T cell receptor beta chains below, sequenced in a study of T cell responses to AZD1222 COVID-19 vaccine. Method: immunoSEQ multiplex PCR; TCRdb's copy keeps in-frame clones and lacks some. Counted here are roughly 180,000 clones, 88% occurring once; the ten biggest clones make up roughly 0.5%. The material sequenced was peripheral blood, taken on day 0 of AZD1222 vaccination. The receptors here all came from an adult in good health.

CDR3 amino acids: CASSLRGNNYGYTF. The CDR3 nucleotides read TGTGCCAGCAGTTTACGGGGGAATAACTATGGCTACACCTTC. This chain joins TRBV28 and TRBJ1-2; tentatively, D is TRBD1 (5 bases). Germline V gene data show CDR1 as MDHEN and CDR2 as SYDVKM. CDR3 length: 14 residues. The V gene lost 2 bases and the J gene lost 1 base, with 8 bases spanning the gap.

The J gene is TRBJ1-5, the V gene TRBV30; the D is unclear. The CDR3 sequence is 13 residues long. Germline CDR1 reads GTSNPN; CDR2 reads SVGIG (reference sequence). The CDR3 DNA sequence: TGTGCTTTATCGGGAAATAGCAATCAGCCCCAGCATTTT. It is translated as CALSGNSNQPQHF.

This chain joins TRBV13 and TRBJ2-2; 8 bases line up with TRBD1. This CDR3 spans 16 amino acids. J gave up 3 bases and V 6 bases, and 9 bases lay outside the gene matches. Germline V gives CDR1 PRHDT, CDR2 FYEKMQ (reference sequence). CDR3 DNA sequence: TGTGCCAGCAGTCGCCTTCAGGGGGCTGACACCGGGGAGCTGTTTTTT. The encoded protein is CASSRLQGADTGELFF.

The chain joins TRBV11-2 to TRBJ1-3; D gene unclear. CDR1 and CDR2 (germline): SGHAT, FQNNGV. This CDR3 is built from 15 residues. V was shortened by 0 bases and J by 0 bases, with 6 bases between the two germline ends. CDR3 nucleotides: TGTGCCAGCAGCTTAGACCAACCCTCTGGAAACACCATATATTTT. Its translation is CASSLDQPSGNTIYF.

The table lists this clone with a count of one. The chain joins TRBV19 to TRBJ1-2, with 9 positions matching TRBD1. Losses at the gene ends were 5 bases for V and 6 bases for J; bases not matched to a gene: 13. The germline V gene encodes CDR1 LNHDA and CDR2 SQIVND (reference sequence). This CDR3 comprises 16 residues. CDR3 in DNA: TGTGCCAGTAGTCTACTACCCGGGACAGGGTTGCATGGCTACACCTTC. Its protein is CASSLLPGTGLHGYTF.

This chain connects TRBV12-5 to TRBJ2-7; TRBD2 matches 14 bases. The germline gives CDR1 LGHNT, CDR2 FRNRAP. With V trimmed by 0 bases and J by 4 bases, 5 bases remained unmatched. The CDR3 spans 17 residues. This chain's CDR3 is CASGLVVRLAGGYEQYF. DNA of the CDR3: TGTGCTAGTGGTTTGGTGGTGAGACTAGCGGGAGGGTACGAGCAGTACTTC. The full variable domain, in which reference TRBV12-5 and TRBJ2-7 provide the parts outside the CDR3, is DARVTQTPRHKVTEMGQEVTMRCQPILGHNTVFWYRQTMMQGLELLAYFRNRAPLDDSGMPKDRFSAEMPDATLATLKIQPSEPRDSAVYFCASGLVVRLAGGYEQYFGPGTRLTVT.

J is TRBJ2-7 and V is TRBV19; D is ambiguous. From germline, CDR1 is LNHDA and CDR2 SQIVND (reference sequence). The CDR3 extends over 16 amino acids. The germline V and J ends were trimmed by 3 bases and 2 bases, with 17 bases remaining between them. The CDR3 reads CASSIVLVVPPYEQYF. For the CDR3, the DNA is TGTGCCAGTAGTATTGTGTTGGTGGTCCCTCCCTACGAGCAGTACTTC.

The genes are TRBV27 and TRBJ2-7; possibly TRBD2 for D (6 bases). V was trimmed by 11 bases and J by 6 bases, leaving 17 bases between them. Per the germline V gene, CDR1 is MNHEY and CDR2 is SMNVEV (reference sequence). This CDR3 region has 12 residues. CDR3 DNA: TGTGCCTCGAACTCGGTGGGGGGCGAGCAGTACTTC. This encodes CASNSVGGEQYF.

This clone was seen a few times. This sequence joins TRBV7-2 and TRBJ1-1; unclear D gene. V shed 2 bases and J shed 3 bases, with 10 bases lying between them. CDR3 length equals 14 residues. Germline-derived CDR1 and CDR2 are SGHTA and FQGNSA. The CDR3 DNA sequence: TGTGCCAGCAGCTTACTACTAGAACACACTGAAGCTTTCTTT. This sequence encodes CASSLLLEHTEAFF.

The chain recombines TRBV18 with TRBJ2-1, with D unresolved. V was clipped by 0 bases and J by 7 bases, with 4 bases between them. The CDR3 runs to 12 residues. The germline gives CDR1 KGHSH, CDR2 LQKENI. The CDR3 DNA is TGTGCCAGCTCACCACCATCGAATGAGCAGTTCTTC. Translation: CASSPPSNEQFF.

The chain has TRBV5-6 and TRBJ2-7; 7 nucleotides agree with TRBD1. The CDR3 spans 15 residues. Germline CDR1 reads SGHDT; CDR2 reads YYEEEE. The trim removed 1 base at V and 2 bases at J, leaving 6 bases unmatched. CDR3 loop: CASSLQQGLTYEQYF. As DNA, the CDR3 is TGTGCCAGCAGCTTGCAACAGGGGCTTACCTACGAGCAGTACTTC.

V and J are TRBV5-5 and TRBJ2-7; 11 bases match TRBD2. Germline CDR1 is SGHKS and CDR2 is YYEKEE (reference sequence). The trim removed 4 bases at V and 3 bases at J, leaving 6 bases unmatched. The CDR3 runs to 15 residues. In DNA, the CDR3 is TGTGCCAGCAGCCAGGCGGGACTAGCGGACTACGAGCAGTACTTC. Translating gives CASSQAGLADYEQYF.

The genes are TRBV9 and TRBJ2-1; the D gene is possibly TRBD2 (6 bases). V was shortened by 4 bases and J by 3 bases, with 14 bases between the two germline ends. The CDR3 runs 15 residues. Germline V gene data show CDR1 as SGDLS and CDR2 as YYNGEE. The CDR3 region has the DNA TGTGCCAGCAGCCCCCCATGGGGAGGCTACAATGAGCAGTTCTTC. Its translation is CASSPPWGGYNEQFF.

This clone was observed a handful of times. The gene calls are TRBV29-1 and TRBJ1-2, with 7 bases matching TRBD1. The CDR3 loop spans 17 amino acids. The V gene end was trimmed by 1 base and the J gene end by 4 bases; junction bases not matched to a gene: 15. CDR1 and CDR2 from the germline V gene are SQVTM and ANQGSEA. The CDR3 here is CSVEGETDREGFYGYTF. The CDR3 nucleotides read TGCAGCGTTGAAGGGGAGACCGACAGGGAAGGCTTCTATGGCTACACCTTC.

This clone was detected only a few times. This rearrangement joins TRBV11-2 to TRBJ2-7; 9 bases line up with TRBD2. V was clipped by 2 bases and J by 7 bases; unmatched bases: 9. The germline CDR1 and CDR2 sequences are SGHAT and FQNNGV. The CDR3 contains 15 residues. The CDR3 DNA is TGTGCCAGCAGCTTACCCGGGACTAGCCTAAGAGAGCAGTACTTC. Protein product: CASSLPGTSLREQYF.

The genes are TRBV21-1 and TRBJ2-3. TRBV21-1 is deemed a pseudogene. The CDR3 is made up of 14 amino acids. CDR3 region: CASSNRLTIHTQYF. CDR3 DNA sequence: TGTGCCAGCAGTAATCGCCTTACCATACATACGCAGTATTTT.